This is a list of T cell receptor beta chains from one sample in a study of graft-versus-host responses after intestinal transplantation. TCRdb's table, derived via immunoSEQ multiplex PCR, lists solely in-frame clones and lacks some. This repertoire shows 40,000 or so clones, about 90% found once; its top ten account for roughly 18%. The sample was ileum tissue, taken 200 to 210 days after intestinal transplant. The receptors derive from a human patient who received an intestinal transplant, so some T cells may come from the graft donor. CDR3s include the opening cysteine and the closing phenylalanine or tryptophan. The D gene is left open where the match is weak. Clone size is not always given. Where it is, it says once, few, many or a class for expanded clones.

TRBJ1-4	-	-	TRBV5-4	CASSQAQGNNEKLFF	TGTGCCAGCAGCCAGGCACAGGGTAATAATGAAAAACTGTTTTTT
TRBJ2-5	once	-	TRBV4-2	CASSQDRGETQYF	TGTGCCAGCAGCCAAGATCGCGGGGAGACCCAGTACTTC
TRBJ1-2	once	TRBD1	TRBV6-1	CASSEAFGQVDGYTF	TGTGCCAGCAGTGAAGCCTTTGGACAGGTAGATGGCTACACCTTC
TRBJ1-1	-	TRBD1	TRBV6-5	CASRNRGPEAFF	TGTGCCAGCAGAAACAGGGGCCCTGAAGCTTTCTTT
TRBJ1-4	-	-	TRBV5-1	CASSLAGTPAEKLFF	TGCGCCAGCAGCTTGGCCGGGACACCGGCCGAGAAACTGTTTTTT
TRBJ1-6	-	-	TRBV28	CASSLISGYNSPLHF	TGTGCCAGCAGTTTAATTTCAGGGTATAATTCACCCCTCCACTTT
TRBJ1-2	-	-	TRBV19	CASSIANRLNGYTF	TGTGCCAGTAGTATAGCGAACAGGCTTAATGGCTACACCTTC
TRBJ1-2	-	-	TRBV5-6	CASSRTSYGYTF	TGTGCCAGCAGCAGAACAAGCTATGGCTACACCTTC
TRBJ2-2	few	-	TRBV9	CASSVGGRFTGELFF	TGTGCCAGCAGCGTAGGTGGGAGGTTTACCGGGGAGCTGTTTTTT
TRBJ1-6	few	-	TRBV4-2	CASSGEGYNSPLHF	TGTGCCAGCAGCGGGGAAGGGTATAATTCACCCCTCCACTTT
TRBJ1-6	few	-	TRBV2	CASSLYGYNSPLHF	TGTGCCAGCAGTCTGTACGGCTATAATTCACCCCTCCACTTT
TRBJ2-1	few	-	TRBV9	CASSVEGEVASTYNEQFF	TGTGCCAGCAGCGTGGAGGGGGAGGTGGCTAGCACATACAATGAGCAGTTCTTC
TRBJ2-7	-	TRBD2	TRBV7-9	CASSFGLAGTYEQYF	TGTGCCAGCAGCTTCGGATTAGCGGGGACCTACGAGCAGTACTTC
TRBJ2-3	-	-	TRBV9	CARAPGGNTQYF	TGTGCCAGGGCCCCGGGGGGCAATACGCAGTATTTT
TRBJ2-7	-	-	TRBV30	CAWRGLRYEQYF	TGTGCCTGGAGGGGACTTCGCTACGAGCAGTACTTC
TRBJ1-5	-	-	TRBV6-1	CASSADRWNQPQHF	TGTGCCAGCAGTGCCGACAGGTGGAATCAGCCCCAGCATTTT
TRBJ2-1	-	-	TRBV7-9	CASSLVIGTPLGNEQFF	TGTGCCAGCAGCTTAGTCATCGGGACTCCGCTTGGCAATGAGCAGTTCTTC
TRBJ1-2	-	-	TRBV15	CATSRDPGQRYGYTF	TGTGCCACCAGCAGAGATCCCGGACAGCGATATGGCTACACCTTC
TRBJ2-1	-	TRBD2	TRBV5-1	CASRTSGQNNEQFF	TGCGCCAGCAGGACTAGCGGACAAAACAATGAGCAGTTCTTC
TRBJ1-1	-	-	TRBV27	CATRRGTEAFF	TGTGCCACACGGAGGGGTACTGAAGCTTTCTTT
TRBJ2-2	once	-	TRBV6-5	CASSSQTARELFF	TGTGCCAGCAGTTCGCAGACAGCCAGGGAGCTGTTTTTT
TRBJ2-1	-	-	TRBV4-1	CASRRGEYYNEQFF	TGCGCCAGCAGACGGGGCGAGTACTACAATGAGCAGTTCTTC
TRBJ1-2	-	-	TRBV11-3	CASSLGESGYGYTF	TGTGCCAGCAGCTTAGGTGAGTCGGGTTATGGCTACACCTTC
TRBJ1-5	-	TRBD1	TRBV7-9	CASSNSDRGVKGNQPQHF	TGTGCCAGCAGCAACTCGGACAGGGGCGTCAAAGGCAATCAGCCCCAGCATTTT
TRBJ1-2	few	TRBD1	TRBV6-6	CASSYSPRQGPGYTF	TGTGCCAGCAGTTACTCACCACGACAGGGCCCTGGCTACACCTTC
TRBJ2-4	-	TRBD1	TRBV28	CASSSNRGVKNIQYF	TGTGCCAGCAGTTCCAACAGGGGAGTCAAAAACATTCAGTACTTC
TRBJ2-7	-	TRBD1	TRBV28	CASSFGDRGEQYF	TGTGCCAGCAGTTTTGGGGACAGGGGAGAGCAGTACTTC
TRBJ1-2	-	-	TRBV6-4	CASSDGGLYGYTF	TGTGCCAGCAGTGATGGGGGCCTCTATGGCTACACCTTC
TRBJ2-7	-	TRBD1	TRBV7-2	CASSFPGTGSEQYF	TGTGCCAGCAGCTTCCCCGGGACAGGTAGCGAGCAGTACTTC
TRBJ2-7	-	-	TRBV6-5	CASRLGINSYEQYF	TGTGCCAGCAGATTGGGCATAAACTCCTACGAGCAGTACTTC
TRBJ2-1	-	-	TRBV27	CASSSRPSSYNEQFF	TGTGCCAGCAGTTCTAGGCCCAGCTCCTACAATGAGCAGTTCTTC
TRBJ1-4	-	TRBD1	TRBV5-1	CASSLTGGNEKLFF	TGCGCCAGCAGCTTAACAGGGGGTAATGAAAAACTGTTTTTT
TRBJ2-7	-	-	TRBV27	CASSLSHGWGSGYEQYF	TGTGCCAGCAGTTTAAGTCACGGTTGGGGATCCGGTTACGAGCAGTACTTC
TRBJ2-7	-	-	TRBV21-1	CASSRDREVYEQYF	TGTGCCAGCAGCCGGGACAGGGAGGTTTACGAGCAGTACTTC
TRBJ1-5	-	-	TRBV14	CASSQQGKPQHF	TGTGCCAGCAGCCAACAGGGTAAGCCCCAGCATTTT
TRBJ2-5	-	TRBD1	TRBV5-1	CASSLGDRRQETQYF	TGCGCCAGCAGCTTGGGGGACAGGAGGCAAGAGACCCAGTACTTC
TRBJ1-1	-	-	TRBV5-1	CASSLLPNTEAFF	TGCGCCAGCAGCTTGCTTCCGAACACTGAAGCTTTCTTT
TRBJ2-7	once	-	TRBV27	CASRTSPGTPTYEQYF	TGTGCCAGCAGGACAAGTCCCGGGACTCCGACCTACGAGCAGTACTTC
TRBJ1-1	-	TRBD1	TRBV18	CASSPTLLGTGTEAFF	TGTGCCAGCTCACCAACGCTCCTCGGGACAGGGACTGAAGCTTTCTTT
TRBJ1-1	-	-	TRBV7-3	CASSLDRLPNTEAFF	TGTGCCAGCAGCTTGGACAGACTTCCCAACACTGAAGCTTTCTTT
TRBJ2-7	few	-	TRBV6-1	CASRVGFRAYEQYF	TGTGCCAGCCGAGTAGGTTTCAGGGCCTACGAGCAGTACTTC
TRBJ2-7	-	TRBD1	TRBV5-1	CASSFSGGYEQYF	TGCGCCAGCAGCTTCTCAGGGGGCTACGAGCAGTACTTC
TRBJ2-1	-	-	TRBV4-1	CASSQVGSSSSYNEQFF	TGCGCCAGCAGCCAAGTTGGTAGCTCTAGCTCCTACAATGAGCAGTTCTTC
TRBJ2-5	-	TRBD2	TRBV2	CASSRGVAGVGETQYF	TGTGCCAGCAGCAGGGGGGTAGCGGGAGTGGGAGAGACCCAGTACTTC
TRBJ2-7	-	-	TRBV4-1	CASSHQGGREQYF	TGCGCCAGCAGCCATCAGGGGGGTCGCGAGCAGTACTTC
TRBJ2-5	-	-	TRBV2	CASSYFETQYF	TGTGCCAGCAGTTATTTCGAGACCCAGTACTTC
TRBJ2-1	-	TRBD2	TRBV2	CASMLAGVNEQFF	TGTGCCAGCATGCTAGCGGGGGTAAATGAGCAGTTCTTC
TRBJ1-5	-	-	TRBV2	CASSEMGVGSPQHF	TGTGCCAGCAGTGAAATGGGGGTGGGGAGTCCCCAGCATTTT
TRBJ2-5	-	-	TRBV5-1	CASSSGEFSEQETQYF	TGCGCCAGCAGCTCGGGGGAGTTTTCGGAGCAAGAGACCCAGTACTTC
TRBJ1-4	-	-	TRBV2	CASSEQGPVNEKLFF	TGTGCCAGCAGTGAGCAGGGCCCGGTTAATGAAAAACTGTTTTTT
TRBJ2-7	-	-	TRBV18	CASSKGRDYEQYF	TGTGCCAGCTCAAAGGGGCGGGACTACGAGCAGTACTTC
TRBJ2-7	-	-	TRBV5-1	CASSLHFSALRSYEQYF	TGCGCCAGCAGCTTACATTTTTCGGCCCTTCGGTCCTACGAGCAGTACTTC
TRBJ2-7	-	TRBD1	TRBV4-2	CASSQGDRVPYEQYF	TGTGCCAGCAGCCAAGGGGACAGGGTACCCTACGAGCAGTACTTC
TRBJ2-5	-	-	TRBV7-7	CASSLGFVGGPETQYF	TGTGCCAGCAGCTTAGGATTCGTGGGGGGGCCCGAGACCCAGTACTTC
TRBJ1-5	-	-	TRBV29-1	CSALVWADQPQHF	TGCAGCGCCCTTGTGTGGGCCGATCAGCCCCAGCATTTT
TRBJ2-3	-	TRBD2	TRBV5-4	CASSSGLAFPDTQYF	TGTGCCAGCAGCTCGGGACTAGCGTTCCCAGATACGCAGTATTTT
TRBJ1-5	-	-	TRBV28	CASSRPGTSLGQPQHF	TGTGCCAGCAGTCGCCCGGGGACTTCCCTGGGGCAGCCCCAGCATTTT
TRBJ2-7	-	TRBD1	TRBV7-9	CASETGTASYEQYF	TGTGCCAGCGAAACCGGGACAGCGTCCTACGAGCAGTACTTC